The 2 T cell receptor beta chains below all came from one sample that was sequenced in a study of shared clonotypes between healthy human individuals. Clones were read by immunoSEQ multiplex PCR, and TCRdb kept only the in-frame ones, dropping some. This table has about 2.2 million clones, roughly 91% appearing once. CD45RO-negative cells were positively selected for CCR7, leaving out terminally differentiated effector memory CD45RA+ cells. The source material was naive CD8+ T cells from PBMCs. These receptors all come from a man aged 18 to 30 in good health. Some clones in this sample may be carry-over from other donors' samples.

This chain connects TRBV7-6 to TRBJ2-7, with 13 bases that match TRBD2. Germline V gene data show CDR1 as SGHVS and CDR2 as FNYEAQ. Unmatched junction bases numbered 14, after V lost 5 bases and J lost 7 bases. The CDR3 is made up of 17 amino acids. The CDR3 loop reads CASSANPGLAGIWEQYF. The CDR3 DNA is TGTGCCAGCAGCGCCAATCCGGGACTAGCGGGGATTTGGGAGCAGTACTTC.

The chain carries TRBV19 and TRBJ2-1; 10 bases line up with TRBD2. The CDR3 totals 17 residues. Germline CDR1 and CDR2: LNHDA and SQIVND (reference sequence). The V segment lost 1 base and the J segment 6 bases; nucleotides outside the gene matches: 9. The CDR3 DNA is TGTGCCAGTAGTATAGTATCTAGCGGGAGTGGGGGCAATGAGCAGTTCTTC. Protein product: CASSIVSSGSGGNEQFF.